This T cell receptor (beta chain) came from a study of T cell responses to AZD1222 COVID-19 vaccine. Libraries were prepared by immunoSEQ multiplex PCR; TCRdb keeps only in-frame clonotypes and omits some of them. The sample has around 120,000 clones, around nine tenths seen once. The germline V and J ends were trimmed by 4 bases and 0 bases, with 12 bases remaining between them. This CDR3 comprises 16 residues. CDR1 MNHNS and CDR2 SASEGT come from the germline V gene. This specimen consisted of peripheral blood, obtained on day 0 of MenACWY control vaccination. The origin of this receptor is an adult in good health. The chain joins TRBV6-1 to TRBJ1-4; D gene uncertain. CDR3 sequence reads: CASSVWQEATNEKLFF. The CDR3 DNA reads TGTGCCAGCAGTGTGTGGCAGGAAGCAACTAATGAAAAACTGTTTTTT.